Listed below are T cell receptor beta chains from one sample, sequenced in a study of immune heterogeneity within non-small cell lung tumors. Via MiXCR, TCRdb re-called the multiplex PCR reads, giving one row per CDR3 protein. The data hold approximately 20,000 distinct CDR3 sequences, with 25% to 30% observed a single time. Sample: lung tumor tissue. These receptors all stem from a man aged 35 to 55 with non-small cell lung cancer. CDR3s include the opening cysteine and the closing phenylalanine or tryptophan. Each record gives: D gene, J gene, V gene, clone size, CDR3 DNA, CDR3 protein. D genes are given only for firm matches. Clone size is not always given. Where it is, it says once, few, many or a class for expanded clones.

d_gene: .
j_gene: TRBJ1-6
v_gene: TRBV7-8
abundance: many
CDR3nt: TGTGCCAGCAGCTTAGCGTCGGGGTCGAGCTCCTATAATTCACCCCTCCACTTT
CDR3aa: CASSLASGSSSYNSPLHF

d_gene: TRBD1
j_gene: TRBJ1-3
v_gene: TRBV15
abundance: .
CDR3nt: TGTGCCACCAGCAGCCGGGACAGCGGCGGAAACACCATATATTTT
CDR3aa: CATSSRDSGGNTIYF

d_gene: .
j_gene: TRBJ1-3
v_gene: TRBV7-9
abundance: .
CDR3nt: TGTGCCAGCAGCGCGGGGACCCATACTGGAAACACCATATATTTT
CDR3aa: CASSAGTHTGNTIYF

d_gene: TRBD2
j_gene: TRBJ2-5
v_gene: TRBV27
abundance: .
CDR3nt: TGTGCCAGCAGGCTTCGGACTAGCGGGAGGGGAGAGACCCAGTACTTC
CDR3aa: CASRLRTSGRGETQYF

d_gene: .
j_gene: TRBJ2-2
v_gene: TRBV5-6
abundance: .
CDR3nt: TGTGCCAGCAGCTTGAGTGGGGTAGGACGGACCGGGGAGCTGTTTTTT
CDR3aa: CASSLSGVGRTGELFF

d_gene: .
j_gene: TRBJ1-1
v_gene: TRBV11-3
abundance: few
CDR3nt: TGTGCCAGCAGCTATCGCGCCATAGGGATCAGTGAAGCTTTCTTT
CDR3aa: CASSYRAIGISEAFF

d_gene: TRBD1
j_gene: TRBJ2-1
v_gene: TRBV19
abundance: few
CDR3nt: TGTGCCAGTAGTACAACAGGGGTGTGGGTCAATGAGCAGTTCTTC
CDR3aa: CASSTTGVWVNEQFF

d_gene: .
j_gene: TRBJ1-3
v_gene: TRBV5-8
abundance: few
CDR3nt: TGTGCCAGCAACTCCGGGACCCTCCTACTTTCTGGAAACACCATATATTTT
CDR3aa: CASNSGTLLLSGNTIYF

d_gene: .
j_gene: TRBJ1-5
v_gene: TRBV28
abundance: medium-sized
CDR3nt: TGTGCCAGCAGCACGACAGACTATAGCAATCAGCCCCAGCATTTT
CDR3aa: CASSTTDYSNQPQHF

d_gene: TRBD2
j_gene: TRBJ2-1
v_gene: TRBV20-1
abundance: .
CDR3nt: TGCAGTGCTAGAAAGTCTAGCGGCTACAATGAGCAGTTCTTC
CDR3aa: CSARKSSGYNEQFF

d_gene: .
j_gene: TRBJ1-2
v_gene: TRBV28
abundance: medium-sized
CDR3nt: TGTGCCAGTAGCCGTTCGGAAGGCTACACCTTC
CDR3aa: CASSRSEGYTF

d_gene: .
j_gene: TRBJ2-6
v_gene: TRBV19
abundance: many
CDR3nt: TGTGCCAGTAGTATGGGACCGGCCTCTGGGGCCAACGTCCTGACTTTC
CDR3aa: CASSMGPASGANVLTF

d_gene: TRBD2
j_gene: TRBJ2-1
v_gene: TRBV11-3
abundance: many
CDR3nt: TGTGCCAGCAGCCACATAGGGACTAGCGGAAACAATGAGCAGTTCTTC
CDR3aa: CASSHIGTSGNNEQFF

d_gene: .
j_gene: TRBJ1-2
v_gene: TRBV5-8
abundance: .
CDR3nt: TGTGCCAGCAGCAACAACCGGCGGGGGGGCAACTATGGCTACACCTTC
CDR3aa: CASSNNRRGGNYGYTF

d_gene: .
j_gene: TRBJ1-4
v_gene: TRBV7-2
abundance: many
CDR3nt: TGTGCCAGCAGCTCCCGGGCGCCAAATGAAAAACTGTTTTTT
CDR3aa: CASSSRAPNEKLFF

d_gene: .
j_gene: TRBJ1-2
v_gene: TRBV11-2
abundance: medium-sized
CDR3nt: TGTGCCAGCAGTCAAACAGGAGTAAATGGCTACACCTTC
CDR3aa: CASSQTGVNGYTF

d_gene: TRBD1
j_gene: TRBJ1-4
v_gene: TRBV7-2
abundance: .
CDR3nt: TGTGCCAGCAGCTTAGGCCGGGGACAGATGAATGAAAAACTGTTTTTT
CDR3aa: CASSLGRGQMNEKLFF

d_gene: TRBD1
j_gene: TRBJ2-6
v_gene: TRBV20-1
abundance: few
CDR3nt: TGCAGTGCTGGACCGACAGGGACTGGGGCCAACGTCCTGACTTTC
CDR3aa: CSAGPTGTGANVLTF

d_gene: TRBD2
j_gene: TRBJ2-3
v_gene: TRBV10-3
abundance: few
CDR3nt: TGTGCCATCAGTCACACTAGCGAGAAGGCAGATACGCAGTATTTT
CDR3aa: CAISHTSEKADTQYF

d_gene: .
j_gene: TRBJ2-3
v_gene: TRBV24-1
abundance: .
CDR3nt: TGTGCCACCAGTGATTTGAAATTTGCTAGCACAGATACGCAGTATTTT
CDR3aa: CATSDLKFASTDTQYF

d_gene: TRBD2
j_gene: TRBJ2-1
v_gene: TRBV18
abundance: few
CDR3nt: TGTGCCAGCTCACCATCTAGCGGGAGGCCCTCCTACAATGAGCAGTTCTTC
CDR3aa: CASSPSSGRPSYNEQFF

d_gene: TRBD2
j_gene: TRBJ2-1
v_gene: TRBV5-5
abundance: .
CDR3nt: TGTGCCAGCAGCCTTGGTGGACTAGCGGGATTCAATGAGCAGTTCTTC
CDR3aa: CASSLGGLAGFNEQFF

d_gene: TRBD1
j_gene: TRBJ2-7
v_gene: TRBV5-6
abundance: many
CDR3nt: TGTGCCAGCAGCTTCGGGACAGCATACGAGCAGTACTTC
CDR3aa: CASSFGTAYEQYF